A single sample gave rise to the 27 T cell receptor beta chains below, sequenced in a study of T cell repertoires in cytomegalovirus infection (dated by TCRdb to between 2017 and 2020). No antigen has been identified for these receptors. According to the study, the label for this sample's treatment or condition signals: in vitro stimulation with specific CMV peptide epitopes to enrich CMV-specific T cells. This sample was sequenced with an Illumina HiSeq 1500. TCRdb's own reprocessing of the public reads used fastp at Q25 and MiXCR and kept productive beta chains. Rows matching on CDR3 protein sequence are summarized as one entry with the most common DNA and genes. This sample comprises around 750,000 distinct CDR3 sequences, around a third of them detected only once. Of the sample, under 15% is held by the ten largest clones. The specimen comprised cultured CD8+ T cells from PBMCs, sampled from culture after CMV antigen stimulation. Source of these receptors: a human donor in good health (CMV status not recorded). Some clones in this sample may be carry-over from other donors' samples.

This chain links TRBV19 with TRBJ1-1; TRBD1 is a possible D gene (5 bases). This CDR3 comprises 14 residues. The germline gives CDR1 LNHDA, CDR2 SQIVND (reference sequence). The V end was cut by 4 bases, the J end by 5 bases, with 14 bases between. In DNA, the CDR3 is TGTGCCAGTAGTAAGACCAGGGAGAGGACTGAAGCTTTCTTT. Translated: CASSKTRERTEAFF. Full variable domain (remainder filled in from reference TRBV19 and TRBJ1-1): DGGITQSPKYLFRKEGQNVTLSCEQNLNHDAMYWYRQDPGQGLRLIYYSQIVNDFQKGDIAEGYSVSREKKESFPLTVTSAQKNPTAFYLCASSKTRERTEAFFGQGTRLTVV.

In its sample, this clonotype was seen a few times. V usage is TRBV2 and J usage is TRBJ2-7; D gene ambiguous. Germline CDR1 and CDR2: SNHLY and FYNNEI. The CDR3 consists of 11 residues. Trimming pared 4 bases from V and 3 bases from J, leaving 4 bases between. The CDR3, as DNA: TGTGCCAGCAGTGTCGACTACGAGCAGTACGTC. Translation gives CASSVDYEQYV.

This chain uses TRBV7-9 with TRBJ1-5; TRBD1 aligns across 7 bases. This CDR3 is built from 16 residues. CDR1 and CDR2 from the germline V gene are SEHNR and FQNEAQ (reference sequence). J gave up 2 bases and V 1 base, and 5 bases lay outside the gene matches. The DNA of the CDR3 is TGTGCCAGCAGCTTAGACAGGGGAATCGGCAATCAGCCCCAGCATTTT. Translating it yields CASSLDRGIGNQPQHF.

J is TRBJ2-3 and V is TRBV7-6; 9 nucleotides agree with TRBD1. Germline V CDR1 and CDR2: SGHVS, FNYEAQ. The CDR3 loop spans 15 amino acids. J gave up 3 bases and V 4 bases, and 5 bases lay outside the gene matches. The CDR3 DNA is TGTGCCAGCAGCTACCGGACAGGGGTTACAGATACGCAGTATTTT. Translation: CASSYRTGVTDTQYF.

This chain joins TRBV28 and TRBJ1-1; D remains unclear. Trimming removed 7 bases at V and 4 bases at J, with 13 bases between. The CDR3 covers 13 residues. The germline V gene encodes CDR1 MDHEN and CDR2 SYDVKM. In nucleotides, the CDR3 is TGTGCCAGCACTAAGGACTCCATCACTGAAGCTTTCTTT. This gives the protein CASTKDSITEAFF.

This clonotype was counted a few times. The rearrangement joins TRBV10-3 to TRBJ1-1, with TRBD1 as a possible D gene (6 bases). The CDR3 consists of 15 residues. Germline V gene sequence: CDR1 ENHRY, CDR2 SYGVKD. V lost 3 bases, J lost 1 base, and 12 bases lay in between. The CDR3 DNA sequence: TGTGCCATCAGTGATCAGGGAGGGGGGAACACTGAAGCTTTCTTT. Amino acid sequence: CAISDQGGGNTEAFF.

This clonotype came up a few times. This sequence joins TRBV24-1 and TRBJ2-1; D remains unclear. Trimming removed 6 bases at V and 0 bases at J, with 8 bases between. The CDR3 is 14 amino acids. Germline V gene sequence: CDR1 KGHDR, CDR2 SFDVKD. The CDR3 loop reads CATSTYSSYNEQFF. CDR3 DNA: TGTGCCACCAGTACTTATAGCTCCTACAATGAGCAGTTCTTC.

This clonotype was picked up many times. The chain combines TRBV7-8 with TRBJ1-5; D is uncertain. The V gene's germline CDR1 is SGHVS and CDR2 FQNEAQ. V lost 5 bases and J lost 2, with 10 bases in between. The CDR3 sequence is 14 residues long. In DNA, the CDR3 is TGTGCCAGCAGCCCCGGACGAGGCAATCAGCCCCAGCATTTT. It codes for CASSPGRGNQPQHF.

This clonotype was counted ten times or more. This CDR3 reads CASSLRRPTGALKPQHF. In DNA form, the CDR3 reads TGTGCCAGCAGCCTAAGGCGGCCAACAGGGGCCTTGAAGCCCCAGCATTTT. This chain joins TRBV7-8 and TRBJ1-5, with 7 bases identical to TRBD1. Trimming removed 5 bases from V and 8 bases from J; junction bases left unmatched: 18. The germline V gene has CDR1 SGHVS and CDR2 FQNEAQ. The CDR3 covers 17 residues.

V usage is TRBV11-2 and J usage is TRBJ2-5; TRBD1 agrees at 7 bases. This CDR3 spans 15 amino acids. Trimming took 5 bases from V and 0 from J; bases not matched to a gene: 6. Germline assignment: CDR1 SGHAT and CDR2 FQNNGV. The CDR3 loop is CASSQYRGNQETQYF. The CDR3 DNA reads as TGTGCCAGCAGCCAATACAGGGGAAACCAAGAGACCCAGTACTTC. Complete variable domain (other parts from reference TRBV11-2 and TRBJ2-5): EAGVAQSPRYKIIEKRQSVAFWCNPISGHATLYWYQQILGQGPKLLIQFQNNGVVDDSQLPKDRFSAERLKGVDSTLKIQPAKLEDSAVYLCASSQYRGNQETQYFGPGTRLLVL.

The CDR3 region is CASSLTDLRATEAFF. The CDR3 DNA reads TGTGCCAGCAGCTTGACAGATCTAAGGGCCACTGAAGCTTTCTTT. The chain uses TRBV5-4 and TRBJ1-1; no clear D. The V and J ends lost 1 base and 4 bases respectively, with 14 bases between them. Germline assignment: CDR1 SGHNT and CDR2 YYREEE (reference sequence). The CDR3 consists of 15 residues.

Details on this clonotype: Just one base apart from a much larger clone, this may be a read error. This sequence joins TRBV7-6 and TRBJ2-7; 7 bases agree with TRBD1. This CDR3 has 13 amino acids. V lost 4 bases, J lost 6 bases, and 6 bases stayed unmatched. Germline loops: CDR1 SGHVS, CDR2 FNYEAQ. CDR3 in amino acids: CASSSGTVSEQYF. Written as DNA, the CDR3 is TGTGCCAGCAGCTCCGGGACAGTCTCCGAGCAGTACTTC.

In its sample, this clonotype was seen a few times. V is TRBV10-3 and J is TRBJ2-6, with TRBD2 matching over 7 bases. Germline loops: CDR1 ENHRY, CDR2 SYGVKD. V shed 3 bases, J shed 4 bases, and the junction held 3 bases outside the gene matches. The CDR3 loop spans 15 amino acids. CDR3 DNA: TGTGCCATCAGTGACCGGGAGGCGGGGGCCAACGTCCTGACTTTC. It encodes CAISDREAGANVLTF.

The rearrangement links TRBV9 to TRBJ2-6; TRBD2 agrees at 11 bases. Germline V gives CDR1 SGDLS, CDR2 YYNGEE. V shed 3 bases, J shed 1 base, and the junction held 18 bases outside the gene matches. The CDR3 has 22 residues. Written as DNA, the CDR3 is TGTGCCAGCAGCGGGCTACTAGCGGGGGAAGTTTCAATATCTTCTGGGGCCAACGTCCTGACTTTC. It specifies CASSGLLAGEVSISSGANVLTF.

This clonotype was detected ten times or more. V gene TRBV12-3 or TRBV12-4 combines with J gene TRBJ2-3; D is possibly TRBD1 (6 bases). V was pared by 5 bases and J by 5 bases, with 17 bases between. The CDR3 contains 15 residues. CDR3 residues: CASSIVRGSEDTQYF. CDR3 DNA sequence: TGTGCCAGCAGTATTGTCAGGGGTAGTGAAGATACGCAGTATTTT.

The rearrangement uses TRBV4-1 and TRBJ2-7; D assignment may be TRBD1 or TRBD2 (5 bases each). Germline V CDR1 and CDR2: MGHRA, YSYEKL. This CDR3 spans 16 amino acids. Trimming removed 4 bases at V and 0 bases at J, with 16 bases between. The CDR3 loop reads CASSLRSGSSSYEQYF. CDR3 bases: TGCGCCAGCAGCCTGAGATCAGGGAGTAGCTCCTACGAGCAGTACTTC.

The chain joins TRBV10-3 to TRBJ2-3; weak D call: TRBD1 (5 bases). The CDR3 consists of 14 residues. Germline-derived CDR1 and CDR2 are ENHRY and SYGVKD. The V end was cut by 2 bases, the J end by 2 bases, with 8 bases between. CDR3 in amino acids: CAISERGLTDTQYF. Written as DNA, the CDR3 is TGTGCCATCAGTGAGAGGGGTCTCACAGATACGCAGTATTTT.

This clonotype came up a few times. The chain is built from TRBV7-2 and TRBJ2-2; no definite D call. Germline assignment: CDR1 SGHTA and CDR2 FQGNSA. The CDR3 is 14 residues long. V lost 2 bases to trimming and J lost 6 bases, with 10 bases between them. The CDR3 DNA sequence: TGTGCCAGCAGCTTAATGAGCATCGCCGGGGAGCTGTTTTTT. Residues: CASSLMSIAGELFF.

This clonotype was recorded once. The chain combines TRBV27 with TRBJ2-2; possible D gene TRBD1, 6 bases. CDR1 and CDR2 from the germline V gene are MNHEY and SMNVEV (reference sequence). CDR3 length equals 16 residues. Trimming left V 5 bases short and J 2 bases short, with 15 bases between. CDR3 amino acids: CASSRASTGNTGELFF. For the CDR3, the DNA is TGTGCCAGCAGTCGGGCGTCGACAGGAAACACCGGGGAGCTGTTTTTT.

A few counts support this clonotype. The chain carries TRBV19 and TRBJ1-4, with a weak D call TRBD1 (5 bases). Trimming stripped 2 bases from V and 0 bases from J, with 7 bases between. Germline V gene data show CDR1 as LNHDA and CDR2 as SQIVND (reference sequence). There are 15 residues in the CDR3. CDR3 amino acids: CASSIRGSTNEKLFF. The CDR3 bases are TGTGCCAGTAGTATAAGGGGATCAACTAATGAAAAACTGTTTTTT. The full variable domain, completed using reference TRBV19 and TRBJ1-4, is DGGITQSPKYLFRKEGQNVTLSCEQNLNHDAMYWYRQDPGQGLRLIYYSQIVNDFQKGDIAEGYSVSREKKESFPLTVTSAQKNPTAFYLCASSIRGSTNEKLFFGSGTQLSVL.

This clonotype was recorded a few times. The chain uses TRBV29-1 and TRBJ2-1, with D hard to call. Looked up from germline, CDR1 is SQVTM and CDR2 is ANQGSEA. This CDR3 region has 14 residues. Trimming cost V 5 bases and J 8 bases, with 19 bases left between them. The DNA for the CDR3 is TGCAGCGTTTATGATTTATTAAGTCTCCATGAGCAGTTCTTC. Amino acid sequence: CSVYDLLSLHEQFF.

This clonotype occurred once. The J gene is TRBJ2-7, the V gene TRBV10-2; 16 bases are a match to TRBD2. This CDR3 spans 15 amino acids. The V gene end was trimmed by 6 bases and the J gene end by 3 bases; junction bases not matched to a gene: 2. Germline V lookup: CDR1 WSHSY, CDR2 SAAADI. CDR3 protein: CASRGTSGGVYEQYF. CDR3 DNA: TGCGCCAGCAGGGGGACTAGCGGGGGGGTCTACGAGCAGTACTTC.

As for this clonotype: With a much larger clone just one base away, this may be a read error. The conserved phenylalanine or tryptophan normally closing the CDR3 is absent here, so this likely arose from a read error. The V gene is TRBV7-6, the J gene TRBJ2-1, with TRBD1 identical over 7 bases. Germline V gene data show CDR1 as SGHVS and CDR2 as FNYEAQ. The CDR3 extends over 15 amino acids. With 4 bases clipped from V and 3 bases from J, the junction kept 6 bases outside the gene matches. The CDR3 bases are TGTGCCAGCAGCTGGCCGGGACAGAGCTACAATGAGCAGTTCATC. This translates into CASSWPGQSYNEQFI.

This clonotype was detected many times. V usage is TRBV7-9 and J usage is TRBJ2-6; D not certain. CDR1 and CDR2 (germline): SEHNR, FQNEAQ (reference sequence). The CDR3 totals 15 residues. Deletions cut 3 bases from V and 0 bases from J, with 6 bases between. The CDR3 is CASSFSVSGANVLTF. For the CDR3, the DNA is TGTGCCAGCAGCTTTTCGGTCTCTGGGGCCAACGTCCTGACTTTC. Full variable domain (remainder filled in from reference TRBV7-9 and TRBJ2-6): DTGVSQNPRHKITKRGQNVTFRCDPISEHNRLYWYRQTLGQGPEFLTYFQNEAQLEKSRLLSDRFSAERPKGSFSTLEIQRTEQGDSAMYLCASSFSVSGANVLTFGAGSRLTVL.

The sample holds a few counts of this clonotype. The genes are TRBV11-2 and TRBJ2-5; 8 bases match TRBD2. Trimming at V came to 5 bases and at J to 4 bases, leaving 6 bases not matched to a gene. The length of the CDR3 is 14 residues. Looked up from germline, CDR1 is SGHAT and CDR2 is FQNNGV. The CDR3, as DNA: TGTGCCAGCAGCCCCCGGAGCGGGGGAGAGACCCAGTACTTC. It codes for CASSPRSGGETQYF.

This clonotype has a count of ten or more. A read error may produce the germline difference seen at one junction end. V gene TRBV7-8 combines with J gene TRBJ2-5; possibly TRBD1 for D (5 bases). Germline V gene lookup returns CDR1 SGHVS and CDR2 FQNEAQ. The CDR3 covers 11 residues. This chain's CDR3 is CASSLAAGRFF. In DNA form, the CDR3 reads TGTGCCAGCAGCTTAGCGGCAGGGCGTTTCTTC. The entire variable domain, with the rest obtained from reference TRBV7-8 and TRBJ2-5, is as follows: GAGVSQSPRYKVAKRGQDVALRCDPISGHVSLFWYQQALGQGPEFLTYFQNEAQLDKSGLPSDRFFAERPEGSVSTLKIQRTQQEDSAVYLCASSLAAGRFFGPGTRLLVL.

This sequence joins TRBV10-3 and TRBJ2-6, with D possibly TRBD2 on 6 matching bases. Deletions cut 1 base from V and 0 bases from J, with 19 bases between. The CDR3 consists of 20 residues. The V gene's germline CDR1 is ENHRY and CDR2 SYGVKD. CDR3 residues: CAISEFQQEGSTSGANVLTF. In nucleotides, the CDR3 is TGTGCCATCAGTGAGTTCCAACAGGAGGGCTCCACCTCTGGGGCCAACGTCCTGACTTTC.